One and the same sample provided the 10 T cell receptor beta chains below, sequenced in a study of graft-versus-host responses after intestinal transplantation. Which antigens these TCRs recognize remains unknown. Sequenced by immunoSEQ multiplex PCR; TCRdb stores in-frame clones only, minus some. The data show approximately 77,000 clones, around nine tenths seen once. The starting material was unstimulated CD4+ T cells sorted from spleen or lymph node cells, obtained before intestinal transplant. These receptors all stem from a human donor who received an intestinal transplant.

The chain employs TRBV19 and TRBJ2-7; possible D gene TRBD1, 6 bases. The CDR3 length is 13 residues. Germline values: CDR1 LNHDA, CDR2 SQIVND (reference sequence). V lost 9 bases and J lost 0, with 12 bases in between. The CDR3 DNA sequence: TGTGCCAGCGGACAGACCCTCTCCTACGAGCAGTACTTC. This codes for CASGQTLSYEQYF.

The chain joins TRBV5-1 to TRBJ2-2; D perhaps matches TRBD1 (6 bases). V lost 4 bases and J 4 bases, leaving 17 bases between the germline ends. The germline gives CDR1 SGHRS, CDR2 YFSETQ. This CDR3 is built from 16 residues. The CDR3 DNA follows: TGCGCCAGCAGCCGAACTACAGGGTACGGCACCGGGGAGCTGTTTTTT. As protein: CASSRTTGYGTGELFF. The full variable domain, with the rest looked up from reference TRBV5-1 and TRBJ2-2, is KAGVTQTPRYLIKTRGQQVTLSCSPISGHRSVSWYQQTPGQGLQFLFEYFSETQRNKGNFPGRFSGRQFSNSRSEMNVSTLELGDSALYLCASSRTTGYGTGELFFGEGSRLTVL.

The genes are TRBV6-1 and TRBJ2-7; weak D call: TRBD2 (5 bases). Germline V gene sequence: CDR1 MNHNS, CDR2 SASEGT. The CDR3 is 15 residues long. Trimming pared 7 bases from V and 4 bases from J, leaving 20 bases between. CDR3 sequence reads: CASNPASAAAYEQYF. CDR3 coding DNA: TGTGCCAGCAACCCCGCATCCGCAGCGGCTTACGAGCAGTACTTC.

CDR3 sequence reads: CASSPPTGINTEAFF. CDR3 sequence (DNA): TGTGCCAGCTCACCACCGACAGGGATTAACACTGAAGCTTTCTTT. This rearrangement joins TRBV18 to TRBJ1-1; 7 nucleotides align to TRBD1. Germline CDR1 KGHSH, CDR2 LQKENI. With V trimmed by 0 bases and J by 2 bases, 3 bases remained unmatched. This CDR3 has 15 residues. Together with reference TRBV18 and TRBJ1-1, the CDR3 gives the full variable domain: NAGVMQNPRHLVRRRGQEARLRCSPMKGHSHVYWYRQLPEEGLKFMVYLQKENIIDESGMPKERFSAEFPKEGPSILRIQQVVRGDSAAYFCASSPPTGINTEAFFGQGTRLTVV.

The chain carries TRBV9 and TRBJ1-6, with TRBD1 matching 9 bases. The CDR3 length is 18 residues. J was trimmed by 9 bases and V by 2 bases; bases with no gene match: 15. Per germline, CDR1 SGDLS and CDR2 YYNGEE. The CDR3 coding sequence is TGTGCCAGCAGCGTCGGACAGGGGCCGCCATCTGGAATTTCACCCCTCCACTTT. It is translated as CASSVGQGPPSGISPLHF.

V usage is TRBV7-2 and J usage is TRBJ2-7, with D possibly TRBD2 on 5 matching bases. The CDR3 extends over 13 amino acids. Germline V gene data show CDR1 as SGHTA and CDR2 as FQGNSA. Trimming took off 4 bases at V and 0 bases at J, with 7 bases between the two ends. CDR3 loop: CASSSGNSYEQYF. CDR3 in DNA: TGTGCCAGCAGCTCCGGGAACTCCTACGAGCAGTACTTC.

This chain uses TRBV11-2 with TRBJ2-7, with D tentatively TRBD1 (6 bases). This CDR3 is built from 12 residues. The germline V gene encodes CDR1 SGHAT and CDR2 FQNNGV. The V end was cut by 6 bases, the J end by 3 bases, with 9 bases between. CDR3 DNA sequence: TGTGCCAGCAGTTTGGACAGCTACGAGCAGTACTTC. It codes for CASSLDSYEQYF.

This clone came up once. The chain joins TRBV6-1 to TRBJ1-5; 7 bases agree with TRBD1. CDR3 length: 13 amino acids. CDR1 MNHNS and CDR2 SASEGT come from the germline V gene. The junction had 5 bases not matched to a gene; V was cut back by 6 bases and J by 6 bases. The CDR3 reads CASRDRVPQPQHF. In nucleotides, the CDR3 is TGTGCCAGCAGAGACAGGGTTCCTCAGCCCCAGCATTTT.

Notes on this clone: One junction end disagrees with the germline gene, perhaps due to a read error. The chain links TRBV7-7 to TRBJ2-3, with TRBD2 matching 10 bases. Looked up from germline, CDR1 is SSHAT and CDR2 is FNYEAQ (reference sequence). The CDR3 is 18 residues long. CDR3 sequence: CASSLGLSSGSAPDTQYF. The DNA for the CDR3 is TGTGCTAGCAGCTTAGGCCTCTCTAGCGGGAGTGCCCCAGATACGCAGTATTTT.

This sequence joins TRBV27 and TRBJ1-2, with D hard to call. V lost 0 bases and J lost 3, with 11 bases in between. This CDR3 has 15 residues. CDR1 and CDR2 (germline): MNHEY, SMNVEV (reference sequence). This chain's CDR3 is CASSLSVAGDYGYTF. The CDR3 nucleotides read TGTGCCAGCAGTTTATCTGTGGCAGGCGACTATGGCTACACCTTC.